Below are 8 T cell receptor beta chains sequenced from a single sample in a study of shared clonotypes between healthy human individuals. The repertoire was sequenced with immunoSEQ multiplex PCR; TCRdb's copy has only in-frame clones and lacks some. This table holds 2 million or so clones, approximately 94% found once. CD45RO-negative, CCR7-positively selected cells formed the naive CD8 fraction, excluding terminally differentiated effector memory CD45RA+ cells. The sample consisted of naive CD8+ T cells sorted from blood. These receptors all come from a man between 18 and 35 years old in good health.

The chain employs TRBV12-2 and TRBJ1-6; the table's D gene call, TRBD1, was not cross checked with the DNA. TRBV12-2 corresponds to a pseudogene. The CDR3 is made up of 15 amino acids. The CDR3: CASRLWAGSESPLHF. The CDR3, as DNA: TGTGCAAGTCGCTTATGGGCAGGGTCGGAATCACCCCTCCACTTT.

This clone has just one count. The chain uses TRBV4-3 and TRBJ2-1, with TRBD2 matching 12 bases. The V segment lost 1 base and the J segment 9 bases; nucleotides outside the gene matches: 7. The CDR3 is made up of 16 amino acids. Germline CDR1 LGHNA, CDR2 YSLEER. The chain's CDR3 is CASSQGGTSGFGEQFF. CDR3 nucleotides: TGCGCCAGCAGCCAAGGTGGGACTAGCGGGTTTGGTGAGCAGTTCTTC.

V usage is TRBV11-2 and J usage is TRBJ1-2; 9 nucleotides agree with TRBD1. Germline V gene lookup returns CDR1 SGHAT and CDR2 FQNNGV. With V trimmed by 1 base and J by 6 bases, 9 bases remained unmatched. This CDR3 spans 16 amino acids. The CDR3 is CASSLGPGTGSNGYTF. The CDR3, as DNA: TGTGCCAGCAGCTTAGGACCAGGGACAGGGTCTAATGGCTACACCTTC.

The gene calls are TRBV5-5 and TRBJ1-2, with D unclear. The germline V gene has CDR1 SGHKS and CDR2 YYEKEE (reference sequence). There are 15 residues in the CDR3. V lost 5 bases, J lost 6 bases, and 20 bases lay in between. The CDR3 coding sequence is TGTGCCAGCAGTTCATCGGACTCATTCCTTGATGGCTACACCTTC. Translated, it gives CASSSSDSFLDGYTF.

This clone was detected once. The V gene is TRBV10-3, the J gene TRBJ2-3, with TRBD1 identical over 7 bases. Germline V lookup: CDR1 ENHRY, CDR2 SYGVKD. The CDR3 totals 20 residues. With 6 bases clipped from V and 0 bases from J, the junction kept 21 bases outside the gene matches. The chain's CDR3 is CAIRDTGVSLPKESTDTQYF. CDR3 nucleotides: TGTGCCATCAGGGATACAGGGGTTTCCCTTCCCAAAGAAAGCACAGATACGCAGTATTTT.

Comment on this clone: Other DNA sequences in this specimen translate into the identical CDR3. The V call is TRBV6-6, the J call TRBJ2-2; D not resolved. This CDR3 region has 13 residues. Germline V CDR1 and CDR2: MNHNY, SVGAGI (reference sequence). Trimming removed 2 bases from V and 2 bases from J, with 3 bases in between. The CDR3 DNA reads TGTGCCAGCAGTTACAGCAACACCGGGGAGCTGTTTTTT. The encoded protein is CASSYSNTGELFF.

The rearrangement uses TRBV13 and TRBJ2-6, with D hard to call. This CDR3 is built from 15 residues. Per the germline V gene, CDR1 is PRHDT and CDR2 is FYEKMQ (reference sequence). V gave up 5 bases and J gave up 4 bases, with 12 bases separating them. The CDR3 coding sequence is TGTGCCAGCAGCCCCCATGGCCTCGGGGCCAACGTCCTGACTTTC. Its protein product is CASSPHGLGANVLTF.

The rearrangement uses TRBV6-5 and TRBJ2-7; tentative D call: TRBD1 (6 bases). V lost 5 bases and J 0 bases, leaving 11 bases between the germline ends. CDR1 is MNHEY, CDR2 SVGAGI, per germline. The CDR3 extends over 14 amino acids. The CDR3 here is CASSDWTASYEQYF. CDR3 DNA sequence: TGTGCCAGCAGTGATTGGACAGCCTCCTACGAGCAGTACTTC.